These T cell receptor beta chains were read from a single sample in a study of shared T cell receptors in the human thymus. Some clones are missing from TCRdb's copy, which holds only in-frame ones; the method was immunoSEQ multiplex PCR. This table holds hundreds of thousands of clones, roughly 90% found once. These data were likewise used in another study, on human thymus T cells.

The sequenced sample consisted of thymocytes. These receptors came from a boy younger than two with a congenital heart defect. CDR3s include the opening cysteine and the closing phenylalanine or tryptophan. Fields, in order: J gene, V gene, CDR3 protein.

J: TRBJ2-6; V: TRBV9; CDR3: CASTPQGVVSSGANVLTF
J: TRBJ2-1; V: TRBV11-2; CDR3: CASSLRLAGTEQFF
J: TRBJ2-7; V: TRBV29-1; CDR3: CSVHWGQGSYEQYF
J: TRBJ2-7; V: TRBV6-1; CDR3: CASSEEDRVGYEQYF
J: TRBJ2-7; V: TRBV10-3; CDR3: CAISAGTAYEQYF
J: TRBJ2-3; V: TRBV19; CDR3: CASSMTPLSSGSTDTQYF
J: TRBJ1-2; V: TRBV27; CDR3: CASSLRRQTNGYTF
J: TRBJ2-7; V: TRBV11-2; CDR3: CASSVWDRGCVSYEQYF
J: TRBJ2-5; V: TRBV14; CDR3: CASSQKGQGWRETQYF
J: TRBJ1-1; V: TRBV6-5; CDR3: CASSSGQGPANTEAFF
J: TRBJ2-1; V: TRBV4-3; CDR3: CASSQAPGVREASYNEQFF
J: TRBJ2-1; V: TRBV9; CDR3: CASSAPGGSRNEQFF
J: TRBJ2-5; V: TRBV28; CDR3: CASSLAPLEETQYF
J: TRBJ1-1; V: TRBV27; CDR3: CASSPLGGRNTEAFF
J: TRBJ2-3; V: TRBV14; CDR3: CARSHLKRGGSADTQYF